This TCR beta chain stems from a study of cytomegalovirus exposure and HLA in healthy donors. General study points: Data from an earlier analysis indicated that most TCR beta V segments were productive either about 87% or about 30% of the time. Association of roughly 18,000 TCR beta sequences with HLA alleles was found at 0.05 false discovery rate in a later analysis. Follow-up analysis seemed to connect common viral pathogens with several of the most significant clusters identified. Available immune exposure information was restricted to CMV serostatus only.

A remark on this clone: Its antigen is not identified.

The V gene end was trimmed by 5 bases and the J gene end by 4 bases; junction bases not matched to a gene: 5. This CDR3 comprises 16 residues. Germline V gives CDR1 SGHRS, CDR2 YFSETQ. The PCR was carried out with 60 Vbeta primers and 13 Jbeta primers. This table comes from immunoSEQ multiplex PCR, and its TCRdb copy is limited to in-frame clones, with some not included. The table shows 140,000 to 150,000 clones, with 70% occurring only once. This clonotype was obtained from a woman aged 55-70 years in good health and CMV-seropositive. Specimen: PBMCs. The chain carries TRBV5-1 and TRBJ2-1; 14 bases map to TRBD2. The CDR3 DNA is TGCGCCAGCAGATATCGACTAGCGGGAGGGTACAATGAGCAGTTCTTC. As protein: CASRYRLAGGYNEQFF. Variable domain in full (rest from reference TRBV5-1 and TRBJ2-1): KAGVTQTPRYLIKTRGQQVTLSCSPISGHRSVSWYQQTPGQGLQFLFEYFSETQRNKGNFPGRFSGRQFSNSRSEMNVSTLELGDSALYLCASRYRLAGGYNEQFFGPGTRLTVL.